The 16 T cell receptor beta chains listed next were all sequenced from one sample in a study of control samples from healthy donors and cancer patients. This table comes from immunoSEQ multiplex PCR, and its TCRdb copy is limited to in-frame clones, with some not included. This sample has about 100,000 clones, with about 92% found just once. The source material was blood. Source of these receptors: a woman under 30 in good health.

The chain employs TRBV9 and TRBJ1-2; possible D gene TRBD1, 5 bases. Germline lookup yields CDR1 SGDLS and CDR2 YYNGEE. V lost 3 bases, J lost 12 bases, and 27 bases lay in between. This CDR3 comprises 16 residues. The CDR3 loop reads CASSGGEGNPLLWDTF. CDR3 bases: TGTGCCAGCAGCGGAGGGGAGGGGAACCCTTTGCTATGGGACACCTTC. The full variable domain, in which reference TRBV9 and TRBJ1-2 provide the parts outside the CDR3, is DSGVTQTPKHLITATGQRVTLRCSPRSGDLSVYWYQQSLDQGLQFLIQYYNGEERAKGNILERFSAQQFPDLHSELNLSSLELGDSALYFCASSGGEGNPLLWDTFGSGTRLTVV.

This chain uses TRBV30 with TRBJ2-2; the match to TRBD2 covers 7 bases. Trimming cost V 7 bases and J 3 bases; bases outside gene matches: 5. Per the germline V gene, CDR1 is GTSNPN and CDR2 is SVGIG (reference sequence). The CDR3 is 13 amino acids. CDR3 loop: CAYRAGDTGELFF. The CDR3 nucleotides are TGTGCCTATCGGGCGGGAGACACCGGGGAGCTGTTTTTT.

DNA of the CDR3: TGTGCCAGCAGCGTAGCCCCGGGAGTCGGATCCGGGGAGCTGTTTTTT. Protein product: CASSVAPGVGSGELFF. J is TRBJ2-2 and V is TRBV9, with D possibly being TRBD2 (6 bases). Germline CDR1 reads SGDLS; CDR2 reads YYNGEE. This CDR3 has 16 amino acids. The V end was cut by 0 bases, the J end by 6 bases, with 15 bases between.

The chain joins TRBV5-8 to TRBJ1-5, with D possibly being TRBD1 (5 bases). The V gene's germline CDR1 is SGHTS and CDR2 YDEGEE. This CDR3 comprises 15 residues. V was clipped by 0 bases and J by 5 bases, with 12 bases between them. Here the CDR3 DNA reads TGTGCCAGCAGCTTGGGGGGAGACAGCCATCAGCCCCAGCATTTT. The encoded protein is CASSLGGDSHQPQHF.

This clone appeared once. V gene TRBV3-1 (or the pseudogene TRBV3-2) combines with J gene TRBJ1-5; tentative D call: TRBD1 (6 bases). Between the trimmed V and J ends, which lost 0 bases and 7 bases, there was a span of 13 bases. The CDR3 covers 15 residues. CDR1 is LGHDT, CDR2 YNNKEL, per germline (reference sequence). DNA of the CDR3: TGTGCCAGCAGCCAAGAGCCAAATGACAGGCAGCCCCAGCATTTT. Translating gives CASSQEPNDRQPQHF.

This chain uses TRBV19 with TRBJ2-5; no clear D gene. The CDR3 sequence is 13 residues long. V lost 2 bases and J 5 bases, leaving 9 bases between the germline ends. Germline lookup yields CDR1 LNHDA and CDR2 SQIVND (reference sequence). The CDR3 DNA follows: TGTGCCAGTAGTATAACTGTCCGGGAGACCCAGTACTTC. Encoded protein: CASSITVRETQYF.

The chain uses TRBV10-2 and TRBJ1-5; tentative D call: TRBD1 (5 bases). CDR3 length equals 13 residues. V was shortened by 6 bases and J by 6 bases, with 12 bases between the two germline ends. The germline CDR1 and CDR2 sequences are WSHSY and SAAADI. CDR3 sequence: CASSGGDRQPQHF. CDR3 in DNA: TGCGCCAGCAGCGGGGGGGATCGTCAGCCCCAGCATTTT.

The rearrangement uses TRBV5-1 and TRBJ2-2; 11 nucleotides agree with TRBD1. With 1 base clipped from V and 5 bases from J, the junction kept 7 bases outside the gene matches. This CDR3 has 17 residues. Germline CDR1 reads SGHRS; CDR2 reads YFSETQ. The chain's CDR3 is CASSLSTGTGGTGELFF. Here the CDR3 DNA reads TGCGCCAGCAGCTTGTCCACCGGGACAGGGGGTACCGGGGAGCTGTTTTTT.

This chain links TRBV7-2 with TRBJ2-3, with D unclear. V lost 11 bases and J lost 2, with 14 bases in between. The CDR3 extends over 13 amino acids. In germline, CDR1 is SGHTA, CDR2 FQGNSA. CDR3 in amino acids: CASERVSTDTQYF. The CDR3 DNA reads as TGTGCCTCTGAACGGGTTTCCACAGATACGCAGTATTTT.

This rearrangement joins TRBV2 to TRBJ1-4; a possible D gene is TRBD1 (5 bases). This CDR3 has 17 amino acids. V lost 5 bases and J 0 bases, leaving 16 bases between the germline ends. CDR1 SNHLY and CDR2 FYNNEI come from the germline V gene. Written as DNA, the CDR3 is TGTGCCAGCAGTTCCCGTCCCCGGACATCAACTAATGAAAAACTGTTTTTT. Translated: CASSSRPRTSTNEKLFF. The full variable domain, completed using reference TRBV2 and TRBJ1-4, is EPEVTQTPSHQVTQMGQEVILRCVPISNHLYFYWYRQILGQKVEFLVSFYNNEISEKSEIFDDQFSVERPDGSNFTLKIRSTKLEDSAMYFCASSSRPRTSTNEKLFFGSGTQLSVL.

With regard to this clone: Other nucleotide sequences in the sample specify the same CDR3. The chain combines TRBV5-1 with TRBJ2-2, with 10 positions matching TRBD1. CDR1 and CDR2 from the germline V gene are SGHRS and YFSETQ. This CDR3 spans 15 amino acids. V lost 0 bases to trimming and J lost 6 bases; unmatched junction nucleotides: 2. DNA for the CDR3: TGCGCCAGCAGCTTGGGACAGGGGGCCGCCGGGGAGCTGTTTTTT. Amino acids: CASSLGQGAAGELFF.

This rearrangement joins TRBV6-4 to TRBJ2-1, with 12 bases matching TRBD1. Germline V lookup: CDR1 MRHNA, CDR2 SNTAGT. The V and J ends lost 4 bases and 2 bases, in that order; junction bases with no gene match: 3. This CDR3 is built from 16 residues. CDR3 sequence: CASSAGDRGPYNEQFF. As DNA, the CDR3 is TGTGCCAGCAGTGCGGGGGACAGGGGGCCCTACAATGAGCAGTTCTTC.

This chain links TRBV28 with TRBJ1-2, with D uncertain. The germline V and J ends were trimmed by 5 bases and 5 bases, with 9 bases remaining between them. CDR3 length equals 12 residues. Germline V gene data show CDR1 as MDHEN and CDR2 as SYDVKM. The CDR3 region is CASSIRLYGYTF. The CDR3 region has the DNA TGTGCCAGCAGTATACGACTGTATGGCTACACCTTC.

V usage is TRBV28 and J usage is TRBJ1-2; no firm D call. Germline loops: CDR1 MDHEN, CDR2 SYDVKM. The V end was cut by 6 bases, the J end by 5 bases, with 22 bases between. CDR3 length: 16 residues. The CDR3 DNA is TGTGCCAGCAGACCGCCAGGCCACAGTAGAGGATATGGCTACACCTTC. This translates into CASRPPGHSRGYGYTF.

About this clone itself: An end of the junction does not agree with germline; a read error may underlie this. The V gene is TRBV6-5, the J gene TRBJ1-5; no reliable D call. The CDR3 is made up of 14 amino acids. The germline V gene has CDR1 MNHEY and CDR2 SVGAGI. The CDR3: CASSDSGYNQPQHF. The CDR3 DNA sequence: TGTGCCAGCAGTGACTCCGGTTACAATCAGCCCCAGCATTTT.

The J gene is TRBJ2-1, the V gene TRBV28; 7 nucleotides align to TRBD1. V was pared by 5 bases and J by 5 bases, with 9 bases of the junction left unmatched. The CDR3 consists of 15 residues. Germline V gene data show CDR1 as MDHEN and CDR2 as SYDVKM. CDR3 bases: TGTGCCAGCAGTCCCCAGGGGGTTTCGGACAATGAGCAGTTCTTC. Protein sequence: CASSPQGVSDNEQFF.